These 16 T cell receptor beta chains were all obtained from the same sample, sequenced in a study of early T cells in non-severe SARS-CoV-2 infection. Via MiXCR, TCRdb re-called the 5' RACE reads, giving one row per CDR3 protein. The table includes fewer than 120,000 distinct CDR3 sequences, roughly 13% detected once. Sequencing was performed on whole blood, taken at baseline. Every receptor here comes from an adult who was a healthcare worker with PCR-confirmed SARS-CoV-2 infection or an uninfected control (not recorded which).

This clonotype was recorded a few times. The V gene is TRBV7-9, the J gene TRBJ1-1; the match to TRBD1 covers 7 bases. Germline-derived CDR1 and CDR2 are SEHNR and FQNEAQ (reference sequence). V trimming: 2 bases; J trimming: 3 bases; junction bases outside the gene matches: 3. The CDR3 loop spans 14 amino acids. In DNA, the CDR3 is TGTGCCAGCAGCTTAAAGGGGGCGCACACTGAAGCTTTCTTT. Translating it yields CASSLKGAHTEAFF.

The chain links TRBV27 to TRBJ1-1; D unclear. Per the germline V gene, CDR1 is MNHEY and CDR2 is SMNVEV (reference sequence). The V and J ends lost 5 bases and 3 bases respectively, with 10 bases between them. The CDR3 runs 13 residues. CDR3 loop: CASSRQTHTEAFF. As DNA, the CDR3 is TGTGCCAGCAGTCGACAAACTCACACTGAAGCTTTCTTT.

The rearrangement uses TRBV7-2 and TRBJ2-3, with D hard to call. V shed 4 bases and J shed 0 bases, with 14 bases lying between them. CDR3 length: 16 residues. Germline loops: CDR1 SGHTA, CDR2 FQGNSA. DNA for the CDR3: TGTGCCAGCAGCTCGAGCAGCACCCTGAGCACAGATACGCAGTATTTT. This translates into CASSSSSTLSTDTQYF. The whole variable domain, filled in from reference TRBV7-2 and TRBJ2-3, reads GAGVSQSPSNKVTEKGKDVELRCDPISGHTALYWYRQSLGQGLEFLIYFQGNSAPDKSGLPSDRFSAERTGGSVSTLTIQRTQQEDSAVYLCASSSSSTLSTDTQYFGPGTRLTVL.

The chain joins TRBV10-2 to TRBJ2-5; a possible D gene is TRBD2 (6 bases). Trimming removed 6 bases at V and 5 bases at J, with 25 bases between. CDR1 is WSHSY and CDR2 is SAAADI in the germline V gene. This CDR3 region has 17 residues. Written as DNA, the CDR3 is TGCGCCAGCAGCCAAATGGGGGGACTCGCGGTGCGGGAGACCCAGTACTTC. It encodes CASSQMGGLAVRETQYF.

This clonotype was detected a few times. The genes are TRBV27 and TRBJ2-2; possible D gene TRBD1, 5 bases. Germline values: CDR1 MNHEY, CDR2 SMNVEV (reference sequence). The CDR3 length is 14 residues. The V gene lost 6 bases and the J gene lost 8 bases, with 16 bases spanning the gap. The CDR3 bases are TGTGCCAGCAGCAAGGGGTTAAGACATGGGGAGCTGTTTTTT. This sequence encodes CASSKGLRHGELFF.

This clonotype was detected a few times. A read error may be the cause here, since a much bigger clone is one base away. The chain recombines TRBV11-1 with TRBJ2-1, with D uncertain. Trimming took 3 bases from V and 5 from J, leaving 5 bases between them. The CDR3 is 12 residues long. Looked up from germline, CDR1 is SGHAT and CDR2 is FQDESV (reference sequence). CDR3 nucleotide sequence: TGTGCCAGCAGCTTCCCCCACAATGAGCAGTTCTTC. Protein sequence: CASSFPHNEQFF.

This clonotype has only a few counts. The genes are TRBV20-1 and TRBJ2-5; 9 bases match TRBD2. V dropped 0 bases and J dropped 13; count of bases not matched to a gene: 12. Germline V gene data show CDR1 as DFQATT and CDR2 as SNEGSKA (reference sequence). The CDR3 spans 14 residues. The CDR3 nucleotides are TGCAGTGCTAGAGATGTGCGGGAGGGCCACTCTTGGTACTTC. Translated: CSARDVREGHSWYF.

This clonotype turned up a few times. The V call is TRBV7-3, the J call TRBJ2-1; no clear D. The CDR3 is 11 amino acids. Germline V gene sequence: CDR1 SGHTA, CDR2 FQGTGA. Trimming removed 5 bases at V and 10 bases at J, with 9 bases between. The CDR3 protein is CASSEDGEQFF. CDR3 coding DNA: TGTGCCAGCAGCGAAGACGGGGAGCAGTTCTTC.

The table lists this clonotype with a few counts. In DNA form, the CDR3 reads TGTGCCAGCAGGAGGACGGAATTTAACACCGGGGAGCTGTTTTTT. This codes for CASRRTEFNTGELFF. J is TRBJ2-2 and V is TRBV27; no clear D gene. In germline, CDR1 is MNHEY, CDR2 SMNVEV (reference sequence). Trimming left V 6 bases short and J 2 bases short, with 13 bases between. The CDR3 is made up of 15 amino acids.

This chain joins TRBV29-1 and TRBJ2-5; D unclear. The CDR3 contains 12 residues. Trimming removed 1 base at V and 2 bases at J, with 5 bases between. Germline-derived CDR1 and CDR2 are SQVTM and ANQGSEA. CDR3 residues: CSVEGYQETQYF. The CDR3 DNA reads as TGCAGCGTTGAAGGGTATCAAGAGACCCAGTACTTC.

This clonotype appeared a few times. The V call is TRBV5-6, the J call TRBJ2-2; tentative D call: TRBD1 (5 bases). Per germline, CDR1 SGHDT and CDR2 YYEEEE. V shed 0 bases and J shed 1 base, with 10 bases lying between them. The CDR3 extends over 16 amino acids. CDR3 nucleotide sequence: TGTGCCAGCAGCTTGGGGTGGGGCAGGAACACCGGGGAGCTGTTTTTT. Amino acids: CASSLGWGRNTGELFF.

In this sample, this clonotype turned up many times. The chain couples TRBV10-3 to TRBJ1-3, with D tentatively TRBD1 (6 bases). The germline V and J ends were trimmed by 4 bases and 4 bases, with 17 bases remaining between them. The CDR3 totals 16 residues. CDR1 and CDR2 from the germline V gene are ENHRY and SYGVKD. The CDR3 is CAISVRSGRGGNTIYF. For the CDR3, the DNA is TGTGCCATCAGTGTCCGATCGGGCAGGGGAGGAAACACCATATATTTT.

In this sample, this clonotype turned up many times. The V and J genes are TRBV28 and TRBJ2-7, with 8 bases identical to TRBD1. With 0 bases clipped from V and 3 bases from J, the junction kept 4 bases outside the gene matches. CDR3 length equals 15 residues. Germline-derived CDR1 and CDR2 are MDHEN and SYDVKM. The CDR3 here is CASSLWGTGNYEQYF. CDR3 coding DNA: TGTGCCAGCAGTTTATGGGGGACAGGAAACTACGAGCAGTACTTC. The variable domain in full, completed from reference TRBV28 and TRBJ2-7, reads DVKVTQSSRYLVKRTGEKVFLECVQDMDHENMFWYRQDPGLGLRLIYFSYDVKMKEKGDIPEGYSVSREKKERFSLILESASTNQTSMYLCASSLWGTGNYEQYFGPGTRLTVT.

A few counts support this clonotype. The chain links TRBV12-3 or TRBV12-4 to TRBJ2-3; D possibly corresponds to TRBD1 (5 bases). Trimming cost V 6 bases and J 1 base, with 11 bases left between them. This CDR3 is built from 14 residues. The CDR3: CASRPGQGTDTQYF. The CDR3 DNA follows: TGTGCCAGCAGACCCGGACAAGGCACAGATACGCAGTATTTT.

This clonotype was detected ten times or more. V and J are TRBV7-2 and TRBJ2-1, with TRBD1 matching 10 bases. CDR3 length: 15 residues. Germline V gene data show CDR1 as SGHTA and CDR2 as FQGNSA. J gave up 4 bases and V 3 bases, and 3 bases lay outside the gene matches. CDR3 in amino acids: CASSFGQGVYNEQFF. The DNA of the CDR3 is TGTGCCAGCAGCTTTGGACAGGGGGTATACAATGAGCAGTTCTTC. The variable domain in full, with the rest retrieved from reference TRBV7-2 and TRBJ2-1, is GAGVSQSPSNKVTEKGKDVELRCDPISGHTALYWYRQSLGQGLEFLIYFQGNSAPDKSGLPSDRFSAERTGGSVSTLTIQRTQQEDSAVYLCASSFGQGVYNEQFFGPGTRLTVL.

This sequence joins TRBV6-5 and TRBJ1-3; tentative D call: TRBD1 (5 bases). The CDR3 runs to 13 residues. Deletions cut 4 bases from V and 4 bases from J, with 8 bases between. Germline CDR1 MNHEY, CDR2 SVGAGI. The CDR3 DNA follows: TGTGCCAGCAGTTCCTACAGGGGAAACACCATATATTTT. It codes for CASSSYRGNTIYF.